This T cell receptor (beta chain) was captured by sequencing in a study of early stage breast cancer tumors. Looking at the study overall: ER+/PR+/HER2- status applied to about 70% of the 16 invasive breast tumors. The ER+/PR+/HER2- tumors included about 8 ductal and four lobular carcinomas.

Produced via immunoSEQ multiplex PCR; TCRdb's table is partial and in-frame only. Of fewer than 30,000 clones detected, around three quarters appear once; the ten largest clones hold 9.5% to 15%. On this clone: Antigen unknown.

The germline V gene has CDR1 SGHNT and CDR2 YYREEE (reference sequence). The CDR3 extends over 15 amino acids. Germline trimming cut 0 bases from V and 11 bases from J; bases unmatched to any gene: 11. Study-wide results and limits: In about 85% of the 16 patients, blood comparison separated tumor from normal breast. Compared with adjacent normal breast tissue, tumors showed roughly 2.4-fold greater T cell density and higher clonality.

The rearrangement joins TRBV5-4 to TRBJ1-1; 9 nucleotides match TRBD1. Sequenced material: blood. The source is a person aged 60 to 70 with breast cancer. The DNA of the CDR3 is TGTGCCAGCAGCTTGGTTGAGGGGACAGGGAGCACGGCTTTCTTT. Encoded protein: CASSLVEGTGSTAFF.